The present T cell receptor beta chain was sequenced within a study of cytomegalovirus exposure and HLA in healthy donors. The germline V gene encodes CDR1 GTSNPN and CDR2 SVGIG (reference sequence). The CDR3 contains 14 residues. The V and J ends lost 0 bases and 10 bases, in that order; junction bases with no gene match: 10. Primers included in the PCR were 60 Vbeta and 13 Jbeta primers. In the study's own analysis: In a later analysis, around 10 million of 65 million to 80 million unique beta chains occurred in at least two donors. Clones were read by immunoSEQ multiplex PCR, and TCRdb kept only the in-frame ones, dropping some. V and J calls and clone size come straight from that table; D and trimming were deduced from the DNA. The sample has 95,000 to 150,000 clones; roughly 66% are singletons.

The sample consisted of PBMCs. V is TRBV30 and J is TRBJ1-2; 8 nucleotides align to TRBD1. The clonotype was recovered from a man in his late teens or twenties in good health and CMV-seronegative. CDR3 DNA sequence: TGTGCCTGGAGTGTACGCCGGACAGGGAGGTCCTACACCTTC. It specifies CAWSVRRTGRSYTF.